Each of the 27 T cell receptor beta chains below was sequenced from the same sample in a study of control samples from healthy donors and cancer patients. Only in-frame clones appear in the TCRdb table, and some are missing; sequencing was by immunoSEQ multiplex PCR. The data show around 70,000 clones, approximately 89% seen once. The sequenced sample consisted of PBMCs. The origin of the receptors is a woman in her forties or fifties with head and neck cancer.

The chain has TRBV27 and TRBJ1-5; 11 bases map to TRBD1. This CDR3 is built from 16 residues. V lost 8 bases and J lost 2; bases outside the gene matches: 8. Germline CDR1 MNHEY, CDR2 SMNVEV (reference sequence). As DNA, the CDR3 is TGTGCCAGCGGGAAGGGACAGGGGGTTGGCAATCAGCCCCAGCATTTT. Translation: CASGKGQGVGNQPQHF.

The gene calls are TRBV19 and TRBJ1-1; 8 bases are a match to TRBD1. Trimming at V came to 4 bases and at J to 3 bases, leaving 10 bases not matched to a gene. Germline CDR1 and CDR2: LNHDA and SQIVND (reference sequence). The CDR3 is 16 residues long. The CDR3 here is CASSTRQGSADTEAFF. The CDR3 DNA reads as TGTGCCAGTAGTACCCGACAGGGGTCGGCGGACACTGAAGCTTTCTTT. Full variable domain (missing parts from reference TRBV19 and TRBJ1-1): DGGITQSPKYLFRKEGQNVTLSCEQNLNHDAMYWYRQDPGQGLRLIYYSQIVNDFQKGDIAEGYSVSREKKESFPLTVTSAQKNPTAFYLCASSTRQGSADTEAFFGQGTRLTVV.

The chain recombines TRBV14 with TRBJ1-1; D gene uncertain. Germline-derived CDR1 and CDR2 are SGHDN and FVKESK. V lost 4 bases, J lost 5 bases, and 14 bases lay in between. The CDR3 is made up of 14 amino acids. Written as DNA, the CDR3 is TGTGCCAGCAGCCTCAAAGTAACGGGTACTGAAGCTTTCTTT. It specifies CASSLKVTGTEAFF.

The chain is built from TRBV30 and TRBJ2-3, with 11 positions matching TRBD2. Looked up from germline, CDR1 is GTSNPN and CDR2 is SVGIG (reference sequence). The V segment lost 2 bases and the J segment 0 bases; nucleotides outside the gene matches: 4. This CDR3 is built from 16 residues. CDR3 DNA sequence: TGTGCCTGGAGTTTGCTAGCGGGGGGCAGCACAGATACGCAGTATTTT. Protein product: CAWSLLAGGSTDTQYF.

The genes are TRBV19 and TRBJ1-1; D uncertain. The germline V and J ends were trimmed by 2 bases and 5 bases, with 9 bases remaining between them. Germline CDR1 is LNHDA and CDR2 is SQIVND (reference sequence). The CDR3 contains 13 residues. The chain's CDR3 is CASSIWSKTEAFF. The CDR3 DNA sequence: TGTGCCAGTAGTATATGGAGTAAGACTGAAGCTTTCTTT.

CDR3 residues: CASSSPGRADTQYF. CDR3 DNA: TGTGCCAGCTCCTCCCCGGGAAGAGCAGATACGCAGTATTTT. The V call is TRBV27, the J call TRBJ2-3; possibly TRBD2 for D (5 bases). Germline values: CDR1 MNHEY, CDR2 SMNVEV (reference sequence). Trimming cost V 8 bases and J 4 bases, with 16 bases left between them. This CDR3 is built from 14 residues.

The chain is built from TRBV3-1 (or the pseudogene TRBV3-2) and TRBJ1-3; D remains unclear. Trimming removed 4 bases from V and 4 bases from J, with 11 bases in between. The CDR3 is 14 residues long. The germline gives CDR1 LGHDT, CDR2 YNNKEL (reference sequence). This chain's CDR3 is CASSRWELGNTIYF. Here the CDR3 DNA reads TGTGCCAGCAGCCGGTGGGAGTTGGGAAACACCATATATTTT.

Notes on this clone: Since no conserved phenylalanine or tryptophan closes the CDR3, a read error is the likely cause. It is unclear where the CDR3 begins or ends on the DNA, so no DNA is shown, and the CDR3 is as TCRdb lists it. CDR3 protein: CASSPGLAGGRRI. The V and J genes are TRBV6-2 or TRBV6-3 and TRBJ2-3; TRBD2, the D gene given by the table, was not confirmed from the DNA. The CDR3 totals 13 residues, both ends included. Per the germline V gene, CDR1 is MNHEY and CDR2 is SVGEGT.

V gene TRBV7-9 combines with J gene TRBJ1-1; 10 bases are a match to TRBD1. Per the germline V gene, CDR1 is SEHNR and CDR2 is FQNEAQ (reference sequence). This CDR3 is 13 amino acids long. V shed 5 bases and J 3 bases; nucleotides not matched to a gene: 0. The CDR3 bases are TGTGCCAGCAGCGGGACAGGGGACACTGAAGCTTTCTTT. Its protein is CASSGTGDTEAFF.

V usage is TRBV28 and J usage is TRBJ2-2, with 8 bases that match TRBD2. CDR1 and CDR2 (germline): MDHEN, SYDVKM. V lost 5 bases to trimming and J lost 7 bases; unmatched junction nucleotides: 6. CDR3 size: 14 residues. The CDR3 is CASSLRGGHGELFF. DNA of the CDR3: TGTGCCAGCAGTCTTCGGGGGGGCCACGGGGAGCTGTTTTTT.

The gene calls are TRBV7-8 and TRBJ2-2; no definite D call. The CDR3 runs to 13 residues. The germline V and J ends were trimmed by 5 bases and 6 bases, with 10 bases remaining between them. Germline V CDR1 and CDR2: SGHVS, FQNEAQ. CDR3 region: CASSLNLAGELFF. CDR3 DNA sequence: TGTGCCAGCAGCCTCAATCTTGCCGGGGAGCTGTTTTTT.

J is TRBJ1-1 and V is TRBV6-6; D unclear. Trimming cost V 5 bases and J 6 bases, with 28 bases left between them. The CDR3 length is 18 residues. Germline loops: CDR1 MNHNY, CDR2 SVGAGI (reference sequence). Here the CDR3 DNA reads TGTGCCAGCAGTCACCCTAGGGTGCCGGGCCCCCAGCTCCCTGAAGCTTTCTTT. Translated: CASSHPRVPGPQLPEAFF.

The rearrangement links TRBV7-2 to TRBJ2-3; tentative D call: TRBD2 (5 bases). Trimming took 1 base from V and 8 from J, leaving 13 bases between them. Germline V CDR1 and CDR2: SGHTA, FQGNSA. The CDR3 has 14 amino acids. CDR3 loop: CASSLGPNAGTQYF. Written as DNA, the CDR3 is TGTGCCAGCAGCTTAGGACCCAACGCGGGTACGCAGTATTTT. Combining the CDR3 with reference TRBV7-2 and TRBJ2-3 gives the whole variable domain GAGVSQSPSNKVTEKGKDVELRCDPISGHTALYWYRQSLGQGLEFLIYFQGNSAPDKSGLPSDRFSAERTGGSVSTLTIQRTQQEDSAVYLCASSLGPNAGTQYFGPGTRLTVL.

The V gene is TRBV7-3, the J gene TRBJ2-3; D unresolved. Trimming removed 2 bases from V and 2 bases from J, with 5 bases in between. CDR3 length: 13 amino acids. Germline values: CDR1 SGHTA, CDR2 FQGTGA. The CDR3 here is CASSLGATDTQYF. DNA for the CDR3: TGTGCCAGCAGCTTAGGTGCCACAGATACGCAGTATTTT.

The chain carries TRBV5-1 and TRBJ1-3; no definite D call. The CDR3 covers 16 residues. Trimming took off 0 bases at V and 0 bases at J, with 10 bases between the two ends. Germline V gives CDR1 SGHRS, CDR2 YFSETQ. CDR3 bases: TGCGCCAGCAGCTTGGCAGGACTTACCTCTGGAAACACCATATATTTT. Translation: CASSLAGLTSGNTIYF.

The chain links TRBV7-6 to TRBJ2-1, with D possibly matching TRBD1 (6 bases). The CDR3 totals 15 residues. Germline CDR1 and CDR2: SGHVS and FNYEAQ. V lost 8 bases, J lost 0 bases, and 14 bases lay in between. CDR3 residues: CASGEQGNSYNEQFF. As DNA, the CDR3 is TGTGCCAGCGGGGAACAGGGAAACTCCTACAATGAGCAGTTCTTC.

The V and J genes are TRBV29-1 and TRBJ1-1, with D unclear. The germline CDR1 and CDR2 sequences are SQVTM and ANQGSEA. Trimming took 7 bases from V and 1 from J, leaving 13 bases between them. The CDR3 has 13 residues. The CDR3 DNA follows: TGCAGCGCCAATCTCGGCGGGAACACTGAAGCTTTCTTT. Protein: CSANLGGNTEAFF.

In regard to this clone: Other nucleotide sequences in the sample specify the same CDR3. V and J are TRBV25-1 and TRBJ1-4, with D possibly being TRBD1 (5 bases). V shed 8 bases and J shed 8 bases, with 15 bases lying between them. Germline V gives CDR1 MGHDK, CDR2 SYGVNS. There are 13 residues in the CDR3. The CDR3 sequence: CASRRRGGEKLFF. CDR3 in DNA: TGTGCCAGCCGGCGCCGGGGGGGGGAAAAACTGTTTTTT. The whole variable domain, remainder taken from reference TRBV25-1 and TRBJ1-4, is EADIYQTPRYLVIGTGKKITLECSQTMGHDKMYWYQQDPGMELHLIHYSYGVNSTEKGDLSSESTVSRIRTEHFPLTLESARPSHTSQYLCASRRRGGEKLFFGSGTQLSVL.

The chain recombines TRBV10-3 with TRBJ2-5; no firm D call. V lost 2 bases and J 5 bases, leaving 6 bases between the germline ends. The CDR3 length is 12 residues. CDR1 and CDR2 from the germline V gene are ENHRY and SYGVKD. The CDR3 coding sequence is TGTGCCATCAGTGAGCTGGGGGAGACCCAGTACTTC. Protein product: CAISELGETQYF.

The chain employs TRBV19 and TRBJ2-1; 7 bases line up with TRBD1. CDR3 size: 16 residues. The trim removed 2 bases at V and 8 bases at J, leaving 12 bases unmatched. Germline V gives CDR1 LNHDA, CDR2 SQIVND (reference sequence). CDR3 DNA: TGTGCCAGTAGTATATCTAAGAGGGCAGGGGGAGATGAGCAGTTCTTC. Protein sequence: CASSISKRAGGDEQFF.

This clone has a handful of counts. The genes are TRBV7-9 and TRBJ1-1; D gene ambiguous. This CDR3 is built from 14 residues. CDR1 is SEHNR, CDR2 FQNEAQ, per germline (reference sequence). Trimming removed 3 bases at V and 4 bases at J, with 12 bases between. This chain's CDR3 is CASSFDTEGTEAFF. The CDR3 DNA reads as TGTGCCAGCAGCTTCGACACCGAGGGCACTGAAGCTTTCTTT.

This clone was seen only once. Here the CDR3 reads CASSENLGGAGEQFF. CDR3 sequence (DNA): TGTGCCAGCAGCGAGAACCTTGGGGGGGCGGGTGAGCAGTTCTTC. The chain couples TRBV9 to TRBJ2-1, with D possibly matching TRBD2 (7 bases). Looked up from germline, CDR1 is SGDLS and CDR2 is YYNGEE. With 3 bases removed from V and 9 bases from J, the gap between germline ends came to 19 bases. This CDR3 region has 15 residues.

In its sample, this clone was seen once. The chain carries TRBV28 and TRBJ2-6, with 9 positions matching TRBD1. Trimming at V came to 6 bases and at J to 0 bases, leaving 6 bases not matched to a gene. Germline loops: CDR1 MDHEN, CDR2 SYDVKM. CDR3 length: 17 residues. CDR3 in amino acids: CASSPDRGISGANVLTF. In DNA form, the CDR3 reads TGTGCCAGCAGCCCTGACAGGGGGATCTCTGGGGCCAACGTCCTGACTTTC.

The CDR3 loop reads CASSGTLWDSGQYF. DNA for the CDR3: TGTGCCAGCAGTGGAACCTTATGGGACTCCGGGCAGTACTTC. This chain links TRBV25-1 with TRBJ2-7; a possible D gene is TRBD2 (6 bases). Per the germline V gene, CDR1 is MGHDK and CDR2 is SYGVNS. The CDR3 loop spans 14 amino acids. Trimming removed 4 bases from V and 9 bases from J, with 19 bases in between.

The chain combines TRBV7-6 with TRBJ2-7; TRBD2 agrees at 10 bases. The CDR3 is 15 residues long. CDR1 SGHVS and CDR2 FNYEAQ come from the germline V gene. V shed 4 bases, J shed 4 bases, and the junction held 7 bases outside the gene matches. CDR3 bases: TGTGCCAGCAGCTCCCTCGCTAGCGGGGGTTACGAGCAGTACTTC. Its translation is CASSSLASGGYEQYF.

CDR3 in DNA: TGTGCCATCGGGGGACAGGTTAACTATGGCTACACCTTC. This encodes CAIGGQVNYGYTF. This chain joins TRBV10-3 and TRBJ1-2, with 8 bases aligning to TRBD1. Germline V gives CDR1 ENHRY, CDR2 SYGVKD. This CDR3 has 13 amino acids. V was clipped by 8 bases and J by 1 base; unmatched bases: 3.

The chain uses TRBV20-1 and TRBJ1-3; D gene unclear. With 3 bases removed from V and 7 bases from J, the gap between germline ends came to 7 bases. The CDR3 runs 11 residues. Germline CDR1 reads DFQATT; CDR2 reads SNEGSKA (reference sequence). The CDR3 is CSASHKNTIYF. The DNA of the CDR3 is TGCAGTGCTAGTCACAAGAACACCATATATTTT.